This T cell receptor (beta chain) was captured by sequencing in a study of blood T cells in healthy people across ages. PCR was performed a second time for about 7 to 11 cycles using a sample-barcoded 5' primer and a J-beta primer mix. Tags on each cDNA molecule came from a template-switch adaptor with 12 random nucleotides. TCRdb re-derived calls from the 5' RACE reads in MiXCR, one entry per CDR3 protein. Of about 780,000 distinct CDR3 sequences listed, 35% to 50% are singletons. This clonotype was picked up a small number of times. The individuals who served as donors were healthy Caucasians living in Russia, aged about 6 to 100. Staff drew 8 to 10 milliliters of peripheral blood from each donor. V shed 0 bases and J shed 6 bases, with 12 bases lying between them. Germline values: CDR1 KGHSH, CDR2 LQKENI. The CDR3 is 15 amino acids.

This TCR derives from an older man in good health. The sample consisted of blood. The chain combines TRBV18 with TRBJ2-1; no firm D call. CDR3 coding DNA: TGTGCCAGCTCACCACCAATGGGTAGCACCAATGAGCAGTTCTTC. It specifies CASSPPMGSTNEQFF.